These T cell receptor beta chains were read from a single sample in a study of monozygotic twins with inflammatory bowel disease. For each CDR3 protein, TCRdb gives one entry from its re-call of the 5' RACE reads, without DNA. This listing includes 300,000 to 350,000 distinct CDR3 sequences. Material: blood. Source of these receptors: a human donor with ulcerative colitis or Crohn's disease, or a healthy co-twin of an affected twin (not recorded which). The CDR3 runs from the conserved cysteine through the conserved F or W. Each record gives: J gene, V gene, CDR3 protein.

TRBJ1-2 TRBV7-8 CASSLRYEGYTF
TRBJ2-6 TRBV10-3 CAISGRDSGANVLTF
TRBJ1-1 TRBV7-2 CASSLEVRNTEAFF
TRBJ1-2 TRBV4-3 CASSQVLGGQKDYGYTF
TRBJ2-3 TRBV5-1 CASSTPSDMQYF
TRBJ1-4 TRBV12-3/TRBV12-4 CASRPTDRQPTNEKLFF
TRBJ2-7 TRBV20-1 CSAIPQESGSALGQYF
TRBJ2-5 TRBV20-1 CSAEDSGTETQYF
TRBJ2-7 TRBV20-1 CSARDFTALGYEQYF
TRBJ2-1 TRBV11-1 CASSQFRRGLAFYNEQFF
TRBJ2-7 TRBV12-3/TRBV12-4 CASSFWADRIYEQYF
TRBJ2-6 TRBV28 CASRKLQGVPGANVLTF
TRBJ2-5 TRBV9 CASSVTREGSGETQYF
TRBJ2-2 TRBV5-1 CASSSNPGGALPGELFF
TRBJ2-3 TRBV20-1 CSAREGRGGRSTDTQYF
TRBJ2-7 TRBV7-9 CASSITGDLYEQYF
TRBJ2-2 TRBV7-9 CASSLDSRRAGELFF
TRBJ2-1 TRBV29-1 CSVAGTSGGDYNEQFF
TRBJ2-2 TRBV2 CAARGQGAVYGELFF
TRBJ1-3 TRBV20-1 CSAREGSSSGNTIYF
TRBJ2-1 TRBV7-2 CASSSTDGHNEQFF
TRBJ1-2 TRBV5-4 CASSLATTGTGYTF
TRBJ1-3 TRBV5-1 CASSSAGGGFGNTIYF
TRBJ1-5 TRBV20-1 CSAIRPRENQPQHF